This T cell receptor (beta chain) was observed in a study of radiotherapy plus CTLA-4 blockade in lung cancer. Across the study: Objective response was observed in about 19% of patients, and disease control in just over 30%. Study findings and constraints: In blood, tumor-derived TCR clones expanded after radiotherapy plus ipilimumab.

Trimming removed 4 bases from V and 4 bases from J, with 10 bases in between. The CDR3 runs 13 residues. Germline V gives CDR1 SNHLY, CDR2 FYNNEI. Details on this clone: Its target is unknown.

The data were produced by immunoSEQ multiplex PCR, yet TCRdb's version contains in-frame clones alone and is incomplete. Of roughly 100,000 clones in the sample, roughly 80% were seen once. The rearrangement links TRBV2 to TRBJ1-2, with unresolved D. Sequencing used peripheral blood, obtained from a patient treated with radiotherapy plus ipilimumab. The source of this sequence is a human donor with non-small cell lung cancer that progressed on radiotherapy plus ipilimumab. This CDR3 reads CASSVSEAYGYTF. CDR3 DNA: TGTGCCAGCAGTGTCTCAGAGGCCTATGGCTACACCTTC.